This is a list of T cell receptor beta chains from one sample in a study of T cells in Graves' hyperthyroidism and ophthalmopathy. TCRdb itself ran the multiplex PCR reads through MiXCR, one entry per CDR3 protein. The data hold under 450,000 distinct CDR3 sequences, with approximately 15% observed a single time. Sequenced material: blood. The receptor set was obtained from a young woman with Graves' hyperthyroidism. Each CDR3 is given with its conserved first and last residue. D genes are given only for firm matches. Some rows mark clone size as missing; the rest say once, few, many or name a class of expanded clone.

TRBV28	NA	TRBJ2-3	many	CASSAPGWGTDTQYF	TGTGCCAGCAGTGCCCCAGGGTGGGGCACAGATACGCAGTATTTT
TRBV2	TRBD1	TRBJ2-7	NA	CASSVDRGYEQYF	TGTGCCAGCAGTGTTGACAGGGGCTACGAGCAGTACTTC
TRBV7-9	TRBD2	TRBJ2-5	many	CASSPPRAGGRETQYF	TGTGCCAGCAGCCCCCCCCGAGCGGGAGGGCGAGAGACCCAGTACTTC
TRBV11-3	TRBD1	TRBJ1-2	many	CASSKRGPTGGHYGYTF	TGTGCCAGCAGCAAAAGGGGACCGACAGGGGGGCACTATGGCTACACCTTC
TRBV2	NA	TRBJ2-2	many	CASSGVRGANTGELFF	TGTGCCAGCAGTGGTGTAAGGGGGGCGAACACCGGGGAGCTGTTTTTT
TRBV14	NA	TRBJ2-3	few	CASSYVSSTDTQYF	TGTGCCAGCAGTTACGTATCTAGCACAGATACGCAGTATTTT
TRBV10-2	NA	TRBJ1-4	few	CASRRDQGRELFF	TGCGCCAGCAGGAGGGACCAGGGGAGGGAACTGTTTTTT
TRBV19	NA	TRBJ2-5	once	CASGVGGETQYF	TGTGCCAGTGGAGTAGGTGGGGAGACCCAGTACTTC
TRBV12-3/TRBV12-4	TRBD2	TRBJ2-1	many	CASSLTPGLMSEQFF	TGTGCCAGCAGTTTAACCCCGGGACTAATGTCTGAGCAGTTCTTC
TRBV14	TRBD2	TRBJ2-7	few	CASSLAGRKPYEQYF	TGTGCCAGCAGCCTTGCCGGGAGGAAACCCTACGAGCAGTACTTC
TRBV6-1	NA	TRBJ1-2	many	CASSEEPFPYGYTF	TGTGCCAGCAGTGAAGAACCGTTTCCCTATGGCTACACCTTC
TRBV28	NA	TRBJ2-5	NA	CASSLSGIQETQYF	TGTGCCAGCAGTTTATCCGGAATCCAAGAGACCCAGTACTTC
TRBV30	NA	TRBJ2-2	many	CAWTLRGRAGELFF	TGTGCCTGGACCCTACGAGGGCGAGCCGGGGAGCTGTTTTTT
TRBV11-2	TRBD2	TRBJ2-7	many	CASSFLRLAGGRSYEQYF	TGTGCCAGCAGCTTTTTAAGACTAGCGGGAGGCCGCTCCTACGAGCAGTACTTC
TRBV3-1	TRBD2	TRBJ2-3	NA	CASSHAGTSGTGGTQYF	TGTGCCAGCAGCCATGCCGGGACTAGCGGGACGGGGGGTACGCAGTATTTT
TRBV4-2	NA	TRBJ2-7	many	CASSVGTEPYEQYF	TGTGCCAGCAGCGTGGGTACGGAACCCTACGAGCAGTACTTC
TRBV9	TRBD2	TRBJ2-5	once	CASSVHPQRGGETQYF	TGTGCCAGCAGCGTACACCCCCAGCGGGGGGGTGAGACCCAGTACTTC
TRBV20-1	NA	TRBJ2-7	many	CSGPGEFGGEQYF	TGCAGCGGACCCGGGGAGTTTGGCGGCGAGCAGTACTTC
TRBV2	NA	TRBJ1-1	many	CASNLQGWDTEAFF	TGTGCCAGCAACCTACAGGGTTGGGACACTGAAGCTTTCTTT
TRBV12-3/TRBV12-4	NA	TRBJ1-2	few	CASTRFSNYGYTF	TGTGCCAGCACCCGGTTTTCTAACTATGGCTACACCTTC
TRBV7-7	NA	TRBJ2-5	few	CASSLGSTSGETQYF	TGTGCTAGCAGCTTAGGGTCAACTAGTGGAGAGACCCAGTACTTC
TRBV3-1	NA	TRBJ2-1	many	CASSQEGGRKSFNEQFF	TGTGCCAGCAGCCAAGAAGGGGGGCGCAAATCGTTCAATGAGCAGTTCTTC
TRBV29-1	TRBD2	TRBJ2-5	NA	CSVEGPLGGGRQETQHF	TGCAGCGTAGAAGGACCCCTCGGGGGGGGCAGACAAGAGACCCAGCACTTC
TRBV7-9	NA	TRBJ1-2	many	CASSLVQGRGYTF	TGTGCCAGCAGCTTAGTACAGGGCCGAGGCTACACCTTC
TRBV10-3	NA	TRBJ1-1	many	CASEKLLNTEAFF	TGTGCCAGCGAGAAACTACTGAACACTGAAGCTTTCTTT
TRBV9	NA	TRBJ1-5	few	CASSVDDHRVGQPQHF	TGTGCCAGCAGCGTAGACGACCACAGGGTGGGTCAGCCCCAGCATTTT
TRBV19	NA	TRBJ1-1	few	CASTHRQAGNEAFF	TGTGCCAGTACCCACAGGCAGGCCGGGAATGAAGCTTTCTTT
TRBV6-1	TRBD1	TRBJ1-4	NA	CASSEDRRTTNEKLFF	TGTGCCAGCAGTGAGGACAGGAGAACAACTAATGAAAAACTGTTTTTT
TRBV12-3/TRBV12-4	NA	TRBJ2-7	many	CASSLLSRPYEQYF	TGTGCCAGCAGTTTACTCTCGCGCCCATACGAGCAGTACTTC
TRBV5-1	NA	TRBJ2-2	few	CASSLWGPGELFF	TGCGCCAGCAGCTTGTGGGGCCCCGGGGAGCTGTTTTTT
TRBV6-1	NA	TRBJ1-5	NA	CASSIDSSNQPQHF	TGTGCCAGCAGCATTGACTCTTCCAATCAGCCCCAGCATTTT
TRBV2	NA	TRBJ2-1	many	CASSATGKAANEQFF	TGTGCCAGCAGTGCTACAGGGAAAGCCGCCAATGAGCAGTTCTTC
TRBV3-1	NA	TRBJ2-6	many	CASSHRAGANVLTF	TGTGCCAGCAGCCACAGGGCTGGGGCCAACGTCCTGACTTTC
TRBV12-3/TRBV12-4	NA	TRBJ2-3	once	CASSFGVDSDTQYF	TGTGCCAGCAGTTTTGGGGTCGATTCAGATACGCAGTATTTT
TRBV20-1	TRBD1	TRBJ2-7	NA	CSAEQTGASSYEQYF	TGCAGTGCTGAACAAACAGGGGCAAGCTCCTACGAGCAGTACTTC
TRBV19	NA	TRBJ1-1	many	CASSMPQENTEAFF	TGTGCCAGTAGTATGCCACAGGAGAACACTGAAGCTTTCTTT
TRBV7-3	NA	TRBJ1-2	few	CASGQAGYGYTF	TGTGCCAGCGGGCAGGCCGGCTATGGCTACACCTTC
TRBV11-2	TRBD2	TRBJ2-7	many	CASSLDRLAHEQYF	TGTGCCAGCAGCTTAGATCGACTAGCCCACGAGCAGTACTTC
TRBV4-1	TRBD1	TRBJ2-7	NA	CASSPWTGLNEQYF	TGCGCCAGCAGCCCTTGGACAGGGTTAAACGAGCAGTACTTC
TRBV18	NA	TRBJ2-7	few	CASSPLNGEEQYF	TGTGCCAGCTCACCACTAAACGGAGAGGAGCAGTACTTC
TRBV5-1	TRBD1	TRBJ1-6	many	CASSPEGQSSYNSPLHF	TGCGCCAGCAGCCCCGAGGGACAGAGCTCCTATAATTCACCCCTCCACTTT
TRBV7-3	NA	TRBJ2-3	few	CASSPRGLDMQYF	TGTGCCAGCAGCCCCCGAGGGTTGGACATGCAGTATTTT
TRBV2	TRBD1	TRBJ1-2	many	CASSVDRGRVIRRGYTF	TGTGCCAGCAGTGTGGACAGGGGGCGAGTGATTCGCAGGGGCTACACCTTC
TRBV10-2	NA	TRBJ1-5	NA	CASSEWNQPQHF	TGCGCCAGCAGTGAGTGGAATCAGCCCCAGCATTTT
TRBV10-3	TRBD1	TRBJ1-6	few	CAISGTGEVNSPLHF	TGTGCCATCAGTGGGACAGGGGAGGTCAATTCACCCCTCCACTTT
TRBV7-9	NA	TRBJ2-2	many	CASSFLSIAGELFF	TGTGCCAGCAGCTTCCTATCCATTGCCGGGGAGCTGTTTTTT
TRBV29-1	TRBD1	TRBJ1-1	many	CSVREQGDGEAFF	TGCAGCGTAAGGGAACAGGGGGATGGAGAAGCTTTCTTT